This TCR beta chain was found in a study of regulatory T cells in long-lasting Graves disease. For TCR beta, libraries came from iRepertoire HTBI primers and Arm-PCR of CDR3 regions. TCRdb fed the multiplex PCR reads into MiXCR, producing one record per CDR3 protein. In the table there are fewer than 550,000 distinct CDR3 sequences, 20% to 25% of which are singletons. Germline lookup yields CDR1 MNHEY and CDR2 SVGEGT. The CDR3 is made up of 13 amino acids. V dropped 5 bases and J dropped 5 bases, with 11 bases sitting between them. Stated time point: persistent/refractory GD, antithyroid drugs over 5 years with positive TRAb. Scientists built the TCR library using RNA that was extracted from PBMCs.

The chain couples TRBV6-2 or TRBV6-3 to TRBJ2-3; no definite D call. The specimen was peripheral blood mononuclear cells (PBMCs), collected when the disease was refractory, from a patient treated with antithyroid drugs. The sequence was obtained from a female donor with Graves disease. The chain's CDR3 is CASSTPLVDTQYF. The CDR3 region has the DNA TGTGCCAGCAGTACCCCCCTCGTAGATACGCAGTATTTT.